Listed here are 2 T cell receptor beta chains from one sample, sequenced in a study of siplizumab effects on memory and regulatory T cells. Produced via immunoSEQ multiplex PCR; TCRdb's table is partial and in-frame only. The sample carries some 62,000 clones, around 79% recorded once. The sequenced material came from memory CD4+ T cells sorted from blood. The receptor source for this set is a human donor in good health.

This clone was counted between two and nine times. J is TRBJ1-1 and V is TRBV7-7; D may be TRBD1 (5 bases). CDR1 is SSHAT and CDR2 is FNYEAQ in the germline V gene (reference sequence). The CDR3 extends over 14 amino acids. Trimming left V 3 bases short and J 2 bases short, with 10 bases between. CDR3 sequence (DNA): TGTGCCAGCAGCTTCCTGACAGATAACACTGAAGCTTTCTTT. Its protein product is CASSFLTDNTEAFF.

This clone was seen only once. J is TRBJ2-7 and V is TRBV19; D is uncertain. CDR3 length: 11 amino acids. Germline V lookup: CDR1 LNHDA, CDR2 SQIVND (reference sequence). The V end was cut by 6 bases, the J end by 5 bases, with 8 bases between. The CDR3 DNA reads TGTGCCAGTAGCCAAGCTAACGAGCAGTACTTC. It encodes CASSQANEQYF.